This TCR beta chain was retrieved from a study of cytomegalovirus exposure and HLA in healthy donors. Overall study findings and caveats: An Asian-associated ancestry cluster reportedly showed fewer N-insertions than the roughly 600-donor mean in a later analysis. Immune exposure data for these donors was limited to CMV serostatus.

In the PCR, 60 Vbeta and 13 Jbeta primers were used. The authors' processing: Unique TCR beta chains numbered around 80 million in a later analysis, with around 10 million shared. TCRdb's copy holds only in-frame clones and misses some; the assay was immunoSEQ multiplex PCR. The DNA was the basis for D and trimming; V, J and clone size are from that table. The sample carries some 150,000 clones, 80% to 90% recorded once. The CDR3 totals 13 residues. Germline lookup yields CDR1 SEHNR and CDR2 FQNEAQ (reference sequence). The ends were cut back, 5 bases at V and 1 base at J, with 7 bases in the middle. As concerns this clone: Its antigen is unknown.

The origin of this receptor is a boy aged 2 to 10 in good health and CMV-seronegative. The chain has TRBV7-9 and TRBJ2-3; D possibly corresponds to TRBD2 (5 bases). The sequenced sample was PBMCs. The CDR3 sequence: CASSTGGTDTQYF. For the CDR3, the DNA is TGTGCCAGCAGCACCGGGGGCACAGATACGCAGTATTTT.